A selection of T cell receptor beta chains follows, all from one sample in a study of blood T cell repertoires in COVID-19. Profiled with immunoSEQ multiplex PCR; TCRdb holds only in-frame clones, not every one. The sample has some 45,000 clones; roughly 80% are singletons. The specimen was peripheral blood. Receptors originate from a man aged 65-85 years with acute or convalescent COVID-19. Each CDR3 is given with its conserved first and last residue. The D gene is left open where the match is weak. Clone size is shown for a subset of rows, as once, few, many or a class of expanded clone.

J,size,V,D,CDR3,DNA
TRBJ2-3,-,TRBV2,TRBD2,CASRGRGGRTDTQYF,TGTGCCAGCAGAGGCCGGGGGGGCCGGACAGATACGCAGTATTTT
TRBJ1-1,few,TRBV7-2,-,CASSLVVGVGNTEAFF,TGTGCCAGCAGCTTAGTGGTCGGGGTGGGGAACACTGAAGCTTTCTTT
TRBJ1-1,-,TRBV6-5,-,CASSWTGVSTEAFF,TGTGCCAGCAGTTGGACCGGGGTTTCGACTGAAGCTTTCTTT
TRBJ1-2,-,TRBV18,-,CASSPGGTTGYTF,TGTGCCAGCTCACCGGGGGGTACTACTGGCTACACCTTC
TRBJ2-7,-,TRBV3-1/TRBV3-2,TRBD2,CASSPRLAGSGNEQYF,TGTGCCAGCAGCCCCAGGCTAGCGGGGTCGGGGAACGAGCAGTACTTC
TRBJ2-1,-,TRBV3-1/TRBV3-2,-,CASSQDHWSSYNEQFF,TGTGCCAGCAGCCAAGATCATTGGAGCTCCTACAATGAGCAGTTCTTC
TRBJ1-2,-,TRBV3-1/TRBV3-2,-,CASSQDTGYGYTF,TGTGCCAGCAGCCAAGATACGGGCTATGGCTACACCTTC
TRBJ1-1,-,TRBV6-6,TRBD1,CASSTQGARTEAFF,TGTGCCAGCAGTACCCAGGGGGCTCGAACTGAAGCTTTCTTT
TRBJ1-1,-,TRBV18,-,CASSPPSQVANTEAFF,TGTGCCAGCTCACCACCAAGTCAGGTGGCGAACACTGAAGCTTTCTTT
TRBJ1-4,-,TRBV5-4,-,CASSQRTTGGEKLFF,TGTGCCAGCAGCCAGAGGACAACCGGAGGGGAAAAACTGTTTTTT
TRBJ1-2,-,TRBV9,-,CASSVALTGLYGYTF,TGTGCCAGCAGCGTAGCCCTGACAGGCCTCTATGGCTACACCTTC
TRBJ1-5,-,TRBV4-3,-,CASSQDSQGNQPQHF,TGCGCCAGCAGCCAAGATAGTCAGGGCAATCAGCCCCAGCATTTT
TRBJ1-2,-,TRBV15,-,CATSRDTGINYGYTF,TGTGCCACCAGCAGAGATACAGGGATTAACTATGGCTACACCTTC
TRBJ2-3,-,TRBV27,-,CASSRPGGLTTDTQYF,TGTGCCAGCAGTCGACCCGGAGGACTGACTACAGATACGCAGTATTTT
TRBJ1-4,once,TRBV29-1,-,CSVRLSGEKLFF,TGCAGCGTGAGGCTCAGTGGCGAAAAACTGTTTTTT
TRBJ1-2,-,TRBV28,TRBD1,CASSSGTVDGYTF,TGTGCCAGCAGTTCCGGGACAGTAGATGGCTACACCTTC
TRBJ1-2,-,TRBV4-3,-,CASSHERQSGNYGYTF,TGCGCCAGCAGCCACGAGCGGCAGTCCGGAAACTATGGCTACACCTTC
TRBJ2-7,-,TRBV19,TRBD1,CASSIEQGYEQYF,TGTGCCAGTAGTATAGAACAGGGGTACGAGCAGTACTTC
TRBJ2-1,few,TRBV2,TRBD1,CASSPTGVGYYNEQFF,TGTGCCAGCAGTCCCACAGGGGTTGGCTACTACAATGAGCAGTTCTTC
TRBJ2-1,-,TRBV12-5,-,CASGTTSLYNEQFF,TGTGCTAGTGGTACCACTAGCCTATACAATGAGCAGTTCTTC
TRBJ1-2,-,TRBV12-3/TRBV12-4,-,CASTSARAGGYTF,TGTGCCAGCACCTCAGCCCGGGCAGGGGGCTACACCTTC
TRBJ1-4,-,TRBV18,-,CASSPGLDGEKLFF,TGTGCCAGCTCACCAGGGCTCGACGGAGAAAAACTGTTTTTT
TRBJ1-1,-,TRBV5-5,TRBD1,CASSPGQGAGRGEAFF,TGTGCCAGCAGCCCGGGACAGGGGGCCGGACGTGGTGAAGCTTTCTTT
TRBJ2-6,-,TRBV7-2,TRBD1,CASSQGGFGANVLTF,TGTGCCAGCAGCCAAGGGGGCTTTGGGGCCAACGTCCTGACTTTC
TRBJ2-2,-,TRBV29-1,TRBD2,CSGWEGTGELFF,TGCAGCGGTTGGGAGGGAACCGGGGAGCTGTTTTTT
TRBJ1-2,once,TRBV6-5,-,CASSYKGRYGYTF,TGTGCCAGCAGTTACAAGGGGCGTTATGGCTACACCTTC
TRBJ2-3,-,TRBV7-3,TRBD1,CASSLGGRGKLDTQYF,TGTGCCAGCAGCTTAGGGGGCAGGGGGAAGTTGGATACGCAGTATTTT
TRBJ1-6,-,TRBV27,-,CASSPLRPRQGRNSPLHF,TGTGCCAGCAGTCCCTTACGGCCTCGGCAGGGCCGGAATTCACCCCTCCACTTT
TRBJ2-3,-,TRBV19,TRBD2,CASSGERRGGPTDTQYF,TGTGCCAGTAGTGGAGAAAGGCGGGGGGGCCCCACAGATACGCAGTATTTT
TRBJ2-7,-,TRBV4-3,TRBD2,CASSQTSGGGNEQYF,TGCGCCAGCAGCCAGACTAGCGGGGGCGGGAACGAGCAGTACTTC
TRBJ1-4,-,TRBV5-8,-,CASSGGLNEKLFF,TGTGCCAGCAGCGGAGGGCTAAATGAAAAACTGTTTTTT
TRBJ1-5,-,TRBV19,TRBD1,CASSQGAGNQPQHF,TGTGCCAGTAGTCAGGGGGCAGGCAATCAGCCCCAGCATTTT
TRBJ2-5,-,TRBV11-2,-,CASSFYRNLPAQETQYF,TGTGCCAGCAGCTTCTACAGAAACCTACCTGCCCAAGAGACCCAGTACTTC
TRBJ2-1,-,TRBV7-2,TRBD2,CASSFGLAVGNEQFF,TGTGCCAGCAGTTTCGGACTAGCGGTCGGGAATGAGCAGTTCTTC
TRBJ1-6,-,TRBV28,TRBD1,CASSSGQGNNSPLHF,TGTGCCAGCAGTTCCGGACAGGGAAATAATTCACCCCTCCACTTT
TRBJ1-1,-,TRBV20-1,TRBD1,CSARNRGQAFF,TGCAGTGCTAGAAACAGGGGGCAGGCTTTCTTT
TRBJ1-2,-,TRBV2,-,CASSETGNYGYTF,TGTGCCAGCAGTGAAACAGGAAACTATGGCTACACCTTC
TRBJ2-7,-,TRBV2,TRBD1,CASTTQGAPYEQYF,TGTGCCAGCACTACACAGGGGGCTCCCTACGAGCAGTACTTC